The T cell receptor (beta chain) under discussion was sequenced for a study of cytomegalovirus exposure and HLA in healthy donors. Assay used: immunoSEQ multiplex PCR; TCRdb lists only in-frame clones, some missing. This sample has about 120,000 clones, with more than 70% found just once. Germline V gene lookup returns CDR1 SGHAT and CDR2 FQNNGV. This CDR3 contains 14 residues. Trimming took 4 bases from V and 5 from J; bases not matched to a gene: 5. Sequencing was performed on PBMCs. The clonotype was recovered from a woman aged 25 to 39 in good health and CMV-seronegative. This chain joins TRBV11-2 and TRBJ2-5; 9 bases agree with TRBD1. Here the CDR3 reads CASSYRDRAETQYF. The CDR3 DNA is TGTGCCAGCAGCTACCGGGACAGGGCTGAGACCCAGTACTTC. Full variable domain (missing parts from reference TRBV11-2 and TRBJ2-5): EAGVAQSPRYKIIEKRQSVAFWCNPISGHATLYWYQQILGQGPKLLIQFQNNGVVDDSQLPKDRFSAERLKGVDSTLKIQPAKLEDSAVYLCASSYRDRAETQYFGPGTRLLVL.